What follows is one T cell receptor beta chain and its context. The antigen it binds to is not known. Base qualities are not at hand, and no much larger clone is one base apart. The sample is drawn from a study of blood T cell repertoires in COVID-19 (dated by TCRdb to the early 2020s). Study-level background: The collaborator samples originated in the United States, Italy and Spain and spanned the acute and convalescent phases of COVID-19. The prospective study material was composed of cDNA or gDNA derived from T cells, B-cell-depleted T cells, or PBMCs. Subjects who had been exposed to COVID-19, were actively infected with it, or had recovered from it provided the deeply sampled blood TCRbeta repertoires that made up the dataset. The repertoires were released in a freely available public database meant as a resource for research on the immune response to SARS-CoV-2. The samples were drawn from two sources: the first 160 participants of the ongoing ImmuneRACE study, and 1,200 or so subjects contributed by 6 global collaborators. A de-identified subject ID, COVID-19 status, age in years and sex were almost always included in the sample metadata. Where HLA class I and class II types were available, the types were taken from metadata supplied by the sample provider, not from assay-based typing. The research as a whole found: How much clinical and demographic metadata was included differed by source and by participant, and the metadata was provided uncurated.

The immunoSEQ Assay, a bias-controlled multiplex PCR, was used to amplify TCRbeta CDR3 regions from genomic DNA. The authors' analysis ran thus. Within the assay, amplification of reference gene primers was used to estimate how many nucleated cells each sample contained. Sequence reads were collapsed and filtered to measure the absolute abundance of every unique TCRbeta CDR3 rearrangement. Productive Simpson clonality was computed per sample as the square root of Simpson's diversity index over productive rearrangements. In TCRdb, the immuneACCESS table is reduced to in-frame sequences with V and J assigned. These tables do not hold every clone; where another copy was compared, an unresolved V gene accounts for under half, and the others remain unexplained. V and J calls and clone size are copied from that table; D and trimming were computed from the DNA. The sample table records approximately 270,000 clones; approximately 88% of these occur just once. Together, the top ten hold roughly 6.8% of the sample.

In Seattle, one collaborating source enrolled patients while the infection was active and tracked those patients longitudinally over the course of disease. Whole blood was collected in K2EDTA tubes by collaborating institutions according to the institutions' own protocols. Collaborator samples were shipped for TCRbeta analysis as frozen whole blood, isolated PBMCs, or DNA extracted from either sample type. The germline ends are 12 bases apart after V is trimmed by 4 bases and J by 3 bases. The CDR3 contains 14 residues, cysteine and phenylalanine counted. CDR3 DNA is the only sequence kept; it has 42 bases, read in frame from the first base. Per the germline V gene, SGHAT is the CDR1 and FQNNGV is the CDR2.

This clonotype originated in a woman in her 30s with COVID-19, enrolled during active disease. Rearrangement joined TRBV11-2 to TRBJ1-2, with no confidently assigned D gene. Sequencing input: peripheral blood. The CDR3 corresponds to CASSSLSVHYGYTF. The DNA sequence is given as TGTGCCAGCAGCTCCTTGTCGGTACACTATGGCTACACCTTC.